The 16 T cell receptor beta chains below come from one sample, sequenced in a study of blood T cells in healthy people across ages. The use of a sample-barcoded 5' primer and a J-beta primer mix characterized a second PCR of 7 to 11 cycles. TCRdb re-analysed the 5' RACE reads in MiXCR, keeping a single row per CDR3 protein. The sample holds about 580,000 distinct CDR3 sequences, 47% seen once. The sample comprised blood. The receptors were gathered from an elderly man in good health.

CDR3 coding DNA: TGCAGCGTTGAAGATCCGCTAGCGGGGGGACGAAATGAGCAGTTCTTC. Translated: CSVEDPLAGGRNEQFF. The V call is TRBV29-1, the J call TRBJ2-1; 11 positions match TRBD2. The germline V gene has CDR1 SQVTM and CDR2 ANQGSEA. This CDR3 contains 16 residues. J gave up 7 bases and V 0 bases, and 8 bases lay outside the gene matches.

This sequence joins TRBV6-2 or TRBV6-3 and TRBJ2-4; D may be TRBD1 (5 bases). The V gene's germline CDR1 is MNHEY and CDR2 SVGEGT. The CDR3 has 19 amino acids. Trimming cost V 8 bases and J 0 bases, with 26 bases left between them. CDR3 protein: CASSFPSIRDPEAKNIQYF. Here the CDR3 DNA reads TGTGCCAGCTCTTTTCCCTCCATCAGGGATCCGGAAGCCAAAAACATTCAGTACTTC.

The chain carries TRBV29-1 and TRBJ1-3, with D uncertain. The germline V and J ends were trimmed by 7 bases and 0 bases, with 7 bases remaining between them. The CDR3 has 12 residues. Germline-derived CDR1 and CDR2 are SQVTM and ANQGSEA. This chain's CDR3 is CSGRYSGNTIYF. The CDR3 DNA follows: TGCAGCGGACGTTACTCTGGAAACACCATATATTTT.

The J gene is TRBJ2-1, the V gene TRBV20-1, with D possibly matching TRBD1 (5 bases). Germline values: CDR1 DFQATT, CDR2 SNEGSKA (reference sequence). The CDR3 runs 18 residues. The V end lost 0 bases, the J end lost 3 bases, and 21 bases lay between the germline ends. The CDR3 region has the DNA TGCAGTGCTAGAGATCGTCCGCAGGGTATTTTTAGCTACAATGAGCAGTTCTTC. The encoded protein is CSARDRPQGIFSYNEQFF.

This clonotype occurred many times. The chain is built from TRBV6-5 and TRBJ1-5, with D tentatively TRBD1 (6 bases). Germline CDR1 and CDR2: MNHEY and SVGAGI. This CDR3 has 14 residues. V was shortened by 6 bases and J by 2 bases, with 11 bases between the two germline ends. CDR3 bases: TGTGCCAGCAGGGTGGGGGGCGGCAATCAGCCCCAGCATTTT. Translated, it gives CASRVGGGNQPQHF.

The chain has TRBV20-1 and TRBJ2-3; TRBD2 matches at 13 bases. V shed 5 bases, J shed 2 bases, and the junction held 7 bases outside the gene matches. In germline, CDR1 is DFQATT, CDR2 SNEGSKA (reference sequence). This CDR3 spans 16 amino acids. The CDR3 loop reads CSAVPGTSGNTDTQYF. The DNA of the CDR3 is TGCAGTGCTGTCCCCGGGACTAGCGGGAACACAGATACGCAGTATTTT.

In this sample, this clonotype turned up once. J is TRBJ2-6 and V is TRBV6-1, with 10 bases matching TRBD2. This CDR3 has 18 residues. CDR1 is MNHNS and CDR2 is SASEGT in the germline V gene. V was clipped by 6 bases and J by 4 bases; unmatched bases: 12. The CDR3 loop is CASSRTGLARTGANVLTF. The CDR3 region has the DNA TGTGCCAGCAGCCGCACGGGACTAGCGAGGACCGGGGCCAACGTCCTGACTTTC.

J is TRBJ2-1 and V is TRBV20-1, with D perhaps matching TRBD1 (6 bases). The CDR3 runs 11 residues. Per the germline V gene, CDR1 is DFQATT and CDR2 is SNEGSKA (reference sequence). Trimming took off 4 bases at V and 8 bases at J, with 9 bases between the two ends. The CDR3 region has the DNA TGCAGTGCTAACAGGGAGCATGAGCAGTTCTTC. Protein sequence: CSANREHEQFF.

The chain has TRBV29-1 and TRBJ2-5, with D unresolved. This CDR3 has 14 amino acids. Trimming shortened V by 6 bases and J by 4 bases, and 18 bases separated the two germline ends. Looked up from germline, CDR1 is SQVTM and CDR2 is ANQGSEA. The CDR3 region is CSVALQGPRETQYF. CDR3 bases: TGCAGCGTCGCCTTGCAAGGGCCTCGAGAGACCCAGTACTTC.

This clonotype was observed many times. The chain employs TRBV9 and TRBJ2-1; 7 bases line up with TRBD2. V trimming: 5 bases; J trimming: 1 base; junction bases outside the gene matches: 3. Germline assignment: CDR1 SGDLS and CDR2 YYNGEE. This CDR3 is built from 14 residues. The CDR3 DNA reads as TGTGCCAGCAGTGTGGGGGGGTCCTACAATGAGCAGTTCTTC. Protein product: CASSVGGSYNEQFF.

This sequence joins TRBV20-1 and TRBJ2-3, with TRBD2 identical over 11 bases. Per the germline V gene, CDR1 is DFQATT and CDR2 is SNEGSKA (reference sequence). The CDR3 has 15 residues. V lost 3 bases and J lost 2; bases outside the gene matches: 4. The CDR3 DNA reads as TGCAGTGCTAGGGGGGGACTAGCGGACACAGATACGCAGTATTTT. Translation: CSARGGLADTDTQYF.

The gene calls are TRBV20-1 and TRBJ1-5; unclear D gene. CDR3 length equals 14 residues. The germline gives CDR1 DFQATT, CDR2 SNEGSKA (reference sequence). The V end was cut by 6 bases, the J end by 4 bases, with 16 bases between. CDR3 bases: TGCAGTGCCCGAAAGGGCGGAATTAATCAGCCCCAGCATTTT. This sequence encodes CSARKGGINQPQHF.

In this sample, this clonotype turned up a few times. The rearrangement joins TRBV11-2 to TRBJ2-5, with D hard to call. The end of the DNA fits TRBJ2-7 better, so the J call may be wrong. The germline V gene encodes CDR1 SGHAT and CDR2 FQNNGV. This CDR3 has 14 residues. The CDR3 protein is CASSLETPQDEQYF. The CDR3 DNA is TGTGCCAGCAGCTTAGAGACCCCTCAGGACGAGCAGTACTTC.

This clonotype was detected only a few times. V is TRBV7-2 and J is TRBJ2-3, with TRBD2 as a possible D gene (6 bases). Germline CDR1 is SGHTA and CDR2 is FQGNSA. V was trimmed by 7 bases and J by 2 bases, leaving 22 bases between them. The CDR3 contains 17 residues. The CDR3 DNA follows: TGTGCCAGCAACCTTTACCGTGGGCGGGGAGACACAGATACGCAGTATTTT. Residues: CASNLYRGRGDTDTQYF.

V gene TRBV20-1 combines with J gene TRBJ2-1; 8 nucleotides match TRBD2. Looked up from germline, CDR1 is DFQATT and CDR2 is SNEGSKA (reference sequence). With 6 bases clipped from V and 3 bases from J, the junction kept 7 bases outside the gene matches. There are 14 residues in the CDR3. The CDR3 coding sequence is TGCAGTGCAGCACACCTAGCGGGCTACAATGAGCAGTTCTTC. Protein product: CSAAHLAGYNEQFF.

This clonotype appeared a few times. The chain links TRBV7-2 to TRBJ1-6; D not resolved. Germline lookup yields CDR1 SGHTA and CDR2 FQGNSA. The V end lost 4 bases, the J end lost 4 bases, and 11 bases lay between the germline ends. The CDR3 spans 15 residues. CDR3 DNA sequence: TGTGCCAGCAGCTCCAGACAAGATTATAATTCACCCCTCCACTTT. This encodes CASSSRQDYNSPLHF.